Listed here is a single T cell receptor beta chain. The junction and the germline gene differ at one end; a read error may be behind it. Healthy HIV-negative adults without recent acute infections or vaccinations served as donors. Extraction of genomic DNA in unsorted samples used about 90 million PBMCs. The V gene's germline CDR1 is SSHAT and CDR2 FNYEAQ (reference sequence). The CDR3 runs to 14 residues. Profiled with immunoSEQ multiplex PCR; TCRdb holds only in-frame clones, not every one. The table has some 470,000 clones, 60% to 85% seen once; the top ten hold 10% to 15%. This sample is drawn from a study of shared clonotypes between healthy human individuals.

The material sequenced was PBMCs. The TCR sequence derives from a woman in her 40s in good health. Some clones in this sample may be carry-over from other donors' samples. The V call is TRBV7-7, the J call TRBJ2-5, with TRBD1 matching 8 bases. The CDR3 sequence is CASSLETGVETQYF. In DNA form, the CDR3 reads TGTGCTAGCAGCTTGGAGACAGGGGTAGAGACCCAGTACTTC.